The source of this T cell receptor beta chain is a study of cytomegalovirus exposure and HLA in healthy donors. Trimming cost V 5 bases and J 3 bases, with 17 bases left between them. The CDR3 loop spans 15 amino acids. CDR1 is MNHNS and CDR2 is SASEGT in the germline V gene. The assay was immunoSEQ multiplex PCR, and TCRdb's table has in-frame clones only and misses some. Of over 120,000 clones in the sample, approximately 94% were seen once. The sequence was obtained from a young man in good health and CMV-seropositive. Source material: PBMCs. The chain recombines TRBV6-1 with TRBJ2-7, with D tentatively TRBD2 (5 bases). The CDR3 loop reads CASSRLTRQLYEQYF. CDR3 sequence (DNA): TGTGCCAGCAGTCGACTAACCCGCCAACTCTACGAGCAGTACTTC.